This is a list of T cell receptor beta chains from one sample in a study of blood T cell repertoires in COVID-19. Clones were read by immunoSEQ multiplex PCR, and TCRdb kept only the in-frame ones, dropping some. The sample consists of about 170,000 clones, around nine tenths of them appearing once. Sequencing was carried out using peripheral blood. These receptors all come from a woman of 80 years or more with COVID-19, enrolled during active disease. Each CDR3 is given with its conserved first and last residue. Fields, in order: D gene, clone size, V gene, J gene, CDR3 DNA, CDR3 protein. The D gene is left open where the match is weak. Size tells how often a clone was seen (once, few, many) or the class of an expanded clone, and some rows leave it out.

>NA|NA|TRBV6-1|TRBJ1-2
TGTGCCAGCAGTGAATCCCGCTATGGCTACACCTTC
CASSESRYGYTF
>NA|NA|TRBV6-1|TRBJ2-2
TGTGCCAGCAGTGAAGTGAGGGTCACCGGGGAGCTGTTTTTT
CASSEVRVTGELFF
>TRBD1|NA|TRBV5-1|TRBJ1-2
TGCGCCAGCAGCTCAGGACAGGGCGGGTATGGCTACACCTTC
CASSSGQGGYGYTF
>TRBD1|NA|TRBV18|TRBJ1-5
TGTGCCAGCTCACTCCGGCAGGGGGGCAATCAGCCCCAGCATTTT
CASSLRQGGNQPQHF
>TRBD1|NA|TRBV2|TRBJ1-5
TGTGCCAGCAGTGAAGGGCAGGGGGCTCAGCCCCAGCATTTT
CASSEGQGAQPQHF
>NA|NA|TRBV10-3|TRBJ2-7
TGTGCCATCAGTCCGGGACAACAGCAGGAGCAGTACTTC
CAISPGQQQEQYF
>TRBD1|NA|TRBV10-3|TRBJ2-5
TGTGCCAGCGGGACAGGGATGGAGACCCAGTACTTC
CASGTGMETQYF
>NA|NA|TRBV5-1|TRBJ1-4
TGCGCCAGCAGTCTGGAGCCTGCAACTAATGAAAAACTGTTTTTT
CASSLEPATNEKLFF
>TRBD1|NA|TRBV9|TRBJ2-2
TGTGCCAGCAGCGTAGGGGGACAGATTTTCGGGGAGCTGTTTTTT
CASSVGGQIFGELFF
>TRBD1|NA|TRBV4-1|TRBJ2-7
TGCGCCAGCAGCCCAGCCGGGACAGGGGCCAGAGACGAGCAGTACTTC
CASSPAGTGARDEQYF
>NA|NA|TRBV20-1|TRBJ1-1
TGCAGTGCTAGAGCTACCACTGAAGCTTTCTTT
CSARATTEAFF
>NA|once|TRBV5-1|TRBJ1-3
TGCGCCATCAATGCGCCGCAGGGTCGGTTAGGAAACACCATATATTTT
CAINAPQGRLGNTIYF
>TRBD2|NA|TRBV5-1|TRBJ2-1
TGCGCCAGCAGCTTGATGGCGGGAGGATCCTACAATGAGCAGTTCTTC
CASSLMAGGSYNEQFF
>NA|NA|TRBV28|TRBJ1-4
TGTGCCAGCACCCATACAGGGTTTGATGAAAAACTGTTTTTT
CASTHTGFDEKLFF
>TRBD1|NA|TRBV6-5|TRBJ1-1
TGTGCCAGCAAACAGGGGGTGAACACTGAAGCTTTCTTT
CASKQGVNTEAFF
>TRBD2|NA|TRBV19|TRBJ2-3
TGTGCCAGCCATACTAGCGGTAGCACAGATACGCAGTATTTT
CASHTSGSTDTQYF
>NA|NA|TRBV14|TRBJ2-7
TGTGCCAGCAGCCAAGGGGGCGCGTACGAGCAGTACTTC
CASSQGGAYEQYF
>TRBD1|NA|TRBV4-2|TRBJ1-5
TGTGCCAGCAGCCTTGCGACAGGGTTATCTCAGCCCCAGCATTTT
CASSLATGLSQPQHF
>NA|NA|TRBV6-5|TRBJ2-5
TGTGCCAGCAGTTACTCGAGTACGGTTATTAAGACCCAGTACTTC
CASSYSSTVIKTQYF
>NA|NA|TRBV29-1|TRBJ1-3
TGCAGCGTTATGGCAGCTGGAAACACCATATATTTT
CSVMAAGNTIYF
>NA|few|TRBV9|TRBJ1-4
TGTGCCAGCAGCGCGTCCGGGAGAGGTAATGAAAAACTGTTTTTT
CASSASGRGNEKLFF
>TRBD2|NA|TRBV19|TRBJ2-1
TGTGCCAGTAGTATAGGTGATAGCGGGGTTAGCTCCTACAATGAGCAGTTCTTC
CASSIGDSGVSSYNEQFF
>NA|NA|TRBV3-1/TRBV3-2|TRBJ2-7
TGTGCCAGCAGCCGAATCCCAGGGGCAGATTCCTACGAGCAGTACTTC
CASSRIPGADSYEQYF
>NA|NA|TRBV29-1|TRBJ2-1
TGCAGCGTTGAAAGGGGGACCTCCTACAATGAGCAGTTCTTC
CSVERGTSYNEQFF
>NA|once|TRBV10-3|TRBJ2-7
TGTGCCATCGGCGGGAACTCCTACGAGCAGTACTTC
CAIGGNSYEQYF
>TRBD1|NA|TRBV24-1|TRBJ1-2
TGTGCCACCAGTGATTCACGGACAGGGGGCGCTGGGGGCTACACCTTC
CATSDSRTGGAGGYTF
>NA|NA|TRBV11-2|TRBJ2-1
TGTGCCAGCAGCTTAGAAGCCTTCGGGACTCCCTACAATGAGCAGTTCTTC
CASSLEAFGTPYNEQFF
>NA|few|TRBV4-3|TRBJ2-7
TGCGCCAGCAGCCAACTAGCGTACGGCTACGAGCAGTACTTC
CASSQLAYGYEQYF
>NA|NA|TRBV29-1|TRBJ1-6
TGCAGCGTCCCAGGGTTCGGTTCACCCCTCCACTTT
CSVPGFGSPLHF
>TRBD1|NA|TRBV5-1|TRBJ2-7
TGCGCCAGCAGCTTGGCGGGACAGGGAAGCTACGAGCAGTACTTC
CASSLAGQGSYEQYF
>TRBD2|NA|TRBV2|TRBJ2-1
TGTGCCAGCAGTGAATGGAGCGGGAGGAGGGGGAATGAGCAGTTCTTC
CASSEWSGRRGNEQFF
>NA|NA|TRBV7-2|TRBJ2-7
TGTGCCAGCAGCCCAGGGACTCCCCTCGAGCAGTACTTC
CASSPGTPLEQYF
>NA|few|TRBV12-3/TRBV12-4|TRBJ2-2
TGTGCCAGCAGAACTCAACGCACCGGGGAGCTGTTTTTT
CASRTQRTGELFF
>TRBD1|few|TRBV7-3|TRBJ1-2
TGTGCCAGCAGCTCGGGACAGGGACATAACTATGGCTACACCTTC
CASSSGQGHNYGYTF
>NA|NA|TRBV28|TRBJ2-1
TGTGCCAGCAGTTTACCTTTGGGGACTGGAGGGTACAATGAGCAGTTCTTC
CASSLPLGTGGYNEQFF
>NA|NA|TRBV29-1|TRBJ1-1
TGCAGCGTTGGGTGGCGGGCGGACACTGAAGCTTTCTTT
CSVGWRADTEAFF
>TRBD2|NA|TRBV6-5|TRBJ2-2
TGTGCCAGCAGGAAGACTAGCGGGAAAACCGGGGAGCTGTTTTTT
CASRKTSGKTGELFF
>NA|NA|TRBV2|TRBJ2-7
TGTGCCAGCAGTGCAGGGGCAACCCAGCGTTACGAGCAGTACTTC
CASSAGATQRYEQYF
>TRBD1|NA|TRBV28|TRBJ1-5
TGTGCCAGCAGTTTACCTGGGACAGCGTATAGCAATCAGCCCCAGCATTTT
CASSLPGTAYSNQPQHF
>TRBD1|NA|TRBV4-1|TRBJ1-1
TGCGCCAGCAGCCAAGGACAGGGGGCCGGTTGGACTGAAGCTTTCTTT
CASSQGQGAGWTEAFF
>TRBD2|once|TRBV24-1|TRBJ2-1
TGTGCCACCAGTGACACACTAGCGGGGTTGGAGAATGAGCAGTTCTTC
CATSDTLAGLENEQFF
>NA|NA|TRBV18|TRBJ2-1
TGTGCCAGCTCACCACGGCGGGATGGGGTTGAGCAGTTCTTC
CASSPRRDGVEQFF
>NA|NA|TRBV7-2|TRBJ1-3
TGTGCCAGCAGCCCCGGAGGGTCTGGAAACACCATATATTTT
CASSPGGSGNTIYF